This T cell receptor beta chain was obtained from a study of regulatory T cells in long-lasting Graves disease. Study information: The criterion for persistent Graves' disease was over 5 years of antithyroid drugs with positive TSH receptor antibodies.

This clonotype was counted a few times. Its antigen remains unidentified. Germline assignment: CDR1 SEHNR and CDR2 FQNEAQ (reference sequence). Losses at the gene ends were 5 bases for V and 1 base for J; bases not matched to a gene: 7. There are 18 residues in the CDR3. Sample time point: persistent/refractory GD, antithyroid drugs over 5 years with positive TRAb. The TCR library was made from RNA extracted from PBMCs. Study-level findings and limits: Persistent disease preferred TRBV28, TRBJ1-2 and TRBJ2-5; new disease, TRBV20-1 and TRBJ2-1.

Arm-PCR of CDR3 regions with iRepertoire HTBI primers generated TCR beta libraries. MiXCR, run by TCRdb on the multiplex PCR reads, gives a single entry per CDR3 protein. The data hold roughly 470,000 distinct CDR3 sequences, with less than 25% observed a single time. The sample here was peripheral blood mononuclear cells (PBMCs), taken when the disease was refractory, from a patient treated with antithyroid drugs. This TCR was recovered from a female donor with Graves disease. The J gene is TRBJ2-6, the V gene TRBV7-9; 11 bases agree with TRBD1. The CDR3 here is CASSVRTGGVSGANVLTF. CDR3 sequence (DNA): TGTGCCAGCAGCGTCCGGACAGGGGGCGTTTCTGGGGCCAACGTCCTGACTTTC.